The 9 T cell receptor beta chains listed next were all sequenced from one sample in a study of blood T cells in healthy people across ages. With a J-beta primer mix and a sample-barcoded 5' primer, a second PCR ran roughly 7 to 11 cycles. MiXCR, run by TCRdb on the 5' RACE reads, gives a single entry per CDR3 protein. The sample lists approximately 1,000,000 distinct CDR3 sequences; under 45% were seen once. Input material: blood. The receptor source for this set is a woman between 55 and 75 years old in good health.

This chain joins TRBV12-3 or TRBV12-4 and TRBJ2-1; TRBD2 aligns across 10 bases. V trimming: 5 bases; J trimming: 6 bases; junction bases outside the gene matches: 10. The CDR3 has 16 amino acids. CDR3 protein: CASSTQREGQGNEQFF. Here the CDR3 DNA reads TGTGCCAGCAGTACGCAGCGGGAGGGCCAGGGCAATGAGCAGTTCTTC.

Remarks on this clonotype: Being one base from a much bigger clone, this may be a read error. V and J are TRBV7-9 and TRBJ2-4; D is ambiguous. The J call is doubtful: the DNA matches TRBJ2-7 better. The germline V gene encodes CDR1 SEHNR and CDR2 FQNEAQ (reference sequence). The CDR3 is 14 residues long. The CDR3 loop is CVSSLGGGQGEQYF. The CDR3 nucleotides read TGTGTCAGCAGCTTAGGCGGCGGTCAAGGCGAGCAGTACTTC.

This clonotype was detected many times. The chain is built from TRBV24-1 and TRBJ2-1; D is unresolved. The CDR3 contains 12 residues. Germline V lookup: CDR1 KGHDR, CDR2 SFDVKD. Trimming took 7 bases from V and 5 from J, leaving 8 bases between them. CDR3 in amino acids: CATRDPDNEQFF. The DNA of the CDR3 is TGTGCCACCAGGGACCCCGACAATGAGCAGTTCTTC.

This clonotype occurred many times. The chain recombines TRBV9 with TRBJ2-7, with D possibly being TRBD2 (6 bases). From germline, CDR1 is SGDLS and CDR2 YYNGEE. CDR3 size: 16 residues. The V end lost 3 bases, the J end lost 3 bases, and 19 bases lay between the germline ends. The DNA for the CDR3 is TGTGCCAGCAGCGGCAAAGCAGGGACTGTTGGCTACGAGCAGTACTTC. Amino acids: CASSGKAGTVGYEQYF.

The gene calls are TRBV18 and TRBJ2-5, with 7 bases fitting TRBD2. The CDR3 is made up of 15 amino acids. V lost 3 bases and J lost 2; bases outside the gene matches: 6. Germline loops: CDR1 KGHSH, CDR2 LQKENI. The DNA for the CDR3 is TGTGCCAGCTCACCCCTGGCTAGCGGACAAGAGACCCAGTACTTC. Encoded protein: CASSPLASGQETQYF.

In regard to this clonotype: A junction end diverges from the germline sequence, so it may reflect a read error. The chain recombines TRBV4-1 with TRBJ2-1; the match to TRBD2 covers 7 bases. Looked up from germline, CDR1 is MGHRA and CDR2 is YSYEKL. The CDR3 is made up of 15 amino acids. CDR3 residues: CASSQREASYNEQSF. The DNA of the CDR3 is TGCGCCAGCAGCCAACGGGAGGCGTCCTACAATGAGCAGTCCTTC.

This chain uses TRBV20-1 with TRBJ2-7, with 11 bases that match TRBD2. The CDR3 has 15 residues. Germline lookup yields CDR1 DFQATT and CDR2 SNEGSKA (reference sequence). J gave up 3 bases and V 0 bases, and 4 bases lay outside the gene matches. The DNA of the CDR3 is TGCAGTGCTAGAGATTCGGGGACTAGCGGCTACGAGCAGTACTTC. Protein product: CSARDSGTSGYEQYF.

Here the CDR3 reads CASSLYPTGPRGKLFF. CDR3 bases: TGTGCCAGCAGTTTATACCCGACAGGGCCTAGGGGAAAACTGTTTTTT. The rearrangement links TRBV27 to TRBJ1-4; 7 nucleotides agree with TRBD1. CDR3 size: 16 residues. V lost 1 base, J lost 10 bases, and 12 bases stayed unmatched. CDR1 is MNHEY, CDR2 SMNVEV, per germline (reference sequence).

This clonotype occurred a few times. The chain joins TRBV27 to TRBJ2-7; the D gene is possibly TRBD1 (5 bases). Germline-derived CDR1 and CDR2 are MNHEY and SMNVEV (reference sequence). The CDR3 totals 14 residues. V was trimmed by 8 bases and J by 0 bases, leaving 14 bases between them. The chain's CDR3 is CASARQYSSYEQYF. CDR3 in DNA: TGTGCCAGCGCCAGACAGTATAGCTCCTACGAGCAGTACTTC.